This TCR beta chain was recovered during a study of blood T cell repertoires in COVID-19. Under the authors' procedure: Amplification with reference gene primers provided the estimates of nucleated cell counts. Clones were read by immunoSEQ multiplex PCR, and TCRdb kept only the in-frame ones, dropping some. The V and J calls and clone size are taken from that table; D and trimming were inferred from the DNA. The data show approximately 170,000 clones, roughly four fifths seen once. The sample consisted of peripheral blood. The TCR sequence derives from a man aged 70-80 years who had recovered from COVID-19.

The DNA for the CDR3 is TGTGCCAGCAGCTCTCGGACAGGGATTATCTCCTACGAGCAGTACTTC. Translation gives CASSSRTGIISYEQYF. The gene calls are TRBV3-1 (or the pseudogene TRBV3-2) and TRBJ2-7, with TRBD1 matching 8 bases. Unmatched junction bases numbered 9, after V lost 5 bases and J lost 0 bases. The CDR3 is 16 amino acids. Germline V CDR1 and CDR2: LGHDT, YNNKEL (reference sequence).